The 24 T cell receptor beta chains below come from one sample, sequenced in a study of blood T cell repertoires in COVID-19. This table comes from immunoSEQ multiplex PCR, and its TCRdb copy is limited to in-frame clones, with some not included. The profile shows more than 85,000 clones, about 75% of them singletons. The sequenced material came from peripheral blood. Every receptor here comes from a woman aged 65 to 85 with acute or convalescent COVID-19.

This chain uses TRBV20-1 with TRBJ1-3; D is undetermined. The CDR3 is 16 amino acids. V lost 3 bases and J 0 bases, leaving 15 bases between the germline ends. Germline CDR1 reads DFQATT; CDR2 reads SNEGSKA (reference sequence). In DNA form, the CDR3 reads TGCAGTGCTAGTACCTCGAACCGGGTCTCTGGAAACACCATATATTTT. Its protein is CSASTSNRVSGNTIYF.

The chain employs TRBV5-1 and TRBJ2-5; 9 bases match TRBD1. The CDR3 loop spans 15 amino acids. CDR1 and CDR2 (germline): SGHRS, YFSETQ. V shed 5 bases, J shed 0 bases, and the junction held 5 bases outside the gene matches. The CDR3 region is CASSYGQGNQETQYF. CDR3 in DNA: TGCGCCAGCAGTTACGGACAGGGGAACCAAGAGACCCAGTACTTC.

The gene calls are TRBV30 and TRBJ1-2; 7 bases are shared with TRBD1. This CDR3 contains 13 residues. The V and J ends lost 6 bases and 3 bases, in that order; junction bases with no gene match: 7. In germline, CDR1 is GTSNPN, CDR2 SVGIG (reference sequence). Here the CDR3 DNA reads TGTGCCTGCCCCCGGGACAGAGACTATGGCTACACCTTC. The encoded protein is CACPRDRDYGYTF.

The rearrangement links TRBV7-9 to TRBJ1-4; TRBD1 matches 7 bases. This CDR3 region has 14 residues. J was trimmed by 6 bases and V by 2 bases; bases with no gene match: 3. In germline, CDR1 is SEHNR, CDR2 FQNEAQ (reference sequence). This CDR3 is CASSLRDSDEKLFF. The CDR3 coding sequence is TGTGCCAGCAGCTTAAGGGACAGCGATGAAAAACTGTTTTTT.

CDR3 coding DNA: TGTGCCAGCAGCCCAGTCCCGGACAGGGCATCCTACGAGCAGTACTTC. Protein product: CASSPVPDRASYEQYF. The V and J genes are TRBV5-6 and TRBJ2-7; 8 positions match TRBD1. There are 16 residues in the CDR3. V lost 4 bases and J lost 1; bases outside the gene matches: 10. CDR1 and CDR2 (germline): SGHDT, YYEEEE.

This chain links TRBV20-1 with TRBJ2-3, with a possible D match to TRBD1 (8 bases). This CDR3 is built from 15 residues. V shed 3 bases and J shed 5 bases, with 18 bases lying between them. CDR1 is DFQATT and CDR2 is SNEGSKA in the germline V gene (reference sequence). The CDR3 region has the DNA TGCAGTGCTAGTGGGGGGGAGACAGGGGAAGATACGCAGTATTTT. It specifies CSASGGETGEDTQYF.

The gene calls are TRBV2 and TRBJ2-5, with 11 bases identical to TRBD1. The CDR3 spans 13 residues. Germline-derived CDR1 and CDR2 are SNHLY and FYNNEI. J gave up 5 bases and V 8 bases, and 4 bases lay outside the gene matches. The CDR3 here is CASRTGGGETQYF. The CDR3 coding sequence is TGTGCCAGCCGGACAGGGGGCGGCGAGACCCAGTACTTC.

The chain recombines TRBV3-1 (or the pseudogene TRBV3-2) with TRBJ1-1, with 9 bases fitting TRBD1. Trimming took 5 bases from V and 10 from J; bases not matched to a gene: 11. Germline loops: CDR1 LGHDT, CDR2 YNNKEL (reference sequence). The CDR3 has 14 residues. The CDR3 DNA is TGTGCCAGCAGCATACAGGGGGCCCCAAGCAGAGCTTTCTTT. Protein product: CASSIQGAPSRAFF.

Written as DNA, the CDR3 is TGCGCCAGCAGCAGGGGAACTGAAGCTTTCTTT. It codes for CASSRGTEAFF. The chain employs TRBV5-1 and TRBJ1-1, with D perhaps TRBD1 (5 bases). Germline lookup yields CDR1 SGHRS and CDR2 YFSETQ. The CDR3 spans 11 residues. Trimming stripped 4 bases from V and 5 bases from J, with 6 bases between.

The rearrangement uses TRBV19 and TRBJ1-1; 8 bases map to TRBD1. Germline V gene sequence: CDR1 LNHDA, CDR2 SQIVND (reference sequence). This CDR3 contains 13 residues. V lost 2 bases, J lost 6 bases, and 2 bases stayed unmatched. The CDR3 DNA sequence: TGTGCCAGTAGTATAACAGGGGGGGCTGAAGCTTTCTTT. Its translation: CASSITGGAEAFF.

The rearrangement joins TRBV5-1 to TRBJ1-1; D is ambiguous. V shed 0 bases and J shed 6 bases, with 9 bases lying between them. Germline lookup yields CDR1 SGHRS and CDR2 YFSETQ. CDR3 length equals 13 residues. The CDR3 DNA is TGCGCCAGCAGCTTGGGGGCAGGCTCTGAAGCTTTCTTT. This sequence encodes CASSLGAGSEAFF.

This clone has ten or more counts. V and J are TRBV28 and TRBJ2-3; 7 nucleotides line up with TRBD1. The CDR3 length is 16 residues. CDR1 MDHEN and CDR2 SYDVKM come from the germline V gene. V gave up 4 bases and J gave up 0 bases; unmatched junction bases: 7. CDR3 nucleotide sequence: TGTGCCAGCAGTTCCTCCGGGGACAGCAGCACAGATACGCAGTATTTT. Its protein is CASSSSGDSSTDTQYF.

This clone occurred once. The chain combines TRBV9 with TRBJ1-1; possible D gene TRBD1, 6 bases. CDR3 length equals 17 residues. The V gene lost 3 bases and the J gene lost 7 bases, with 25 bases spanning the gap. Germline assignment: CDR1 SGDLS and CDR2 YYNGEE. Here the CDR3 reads CASSDSQGGASAYEAFF. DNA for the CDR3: TGTGCCAGCAGCGACTCACAGGGAGGGGCCTCCGCGTATGAAGCTTTCTTT. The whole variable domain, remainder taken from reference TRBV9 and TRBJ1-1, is DSGVTQTPKHLITATGQRVTLRCSPRSGDLSVYWYQQSLDQGLQFLIQYYNGEERAKGNILERFSAQQFPDLHSELNLSSLELGDSALYFCASSDSQGGASAYEAFFGQGTRLTVV.

The CDR3 coding sequence is TGCGCCAGCAGCCAAGCGGGTGGAAACACCGGGGAGCTGTTTTTT. It is translated as CASSQAGGNTGELFF. The genes are TRBV4-1 and TRBJ2-2, with unresolved D. The CDR3 contains 15 residues. Germline CDR1 MGHRA, CDR2 YSYEKL. The V gene lost 1 base and the J gene lost 2 bases, with 8 bases spanning the gap.

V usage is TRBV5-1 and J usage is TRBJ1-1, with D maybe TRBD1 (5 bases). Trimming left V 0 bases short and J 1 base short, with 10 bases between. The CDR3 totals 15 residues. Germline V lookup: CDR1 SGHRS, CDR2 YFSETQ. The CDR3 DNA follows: TGCGCCAGCAGCTTGGCCAGTACAGGGAACACTGAAGCTTTCTTT. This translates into CASSLASTGNTEAFF.

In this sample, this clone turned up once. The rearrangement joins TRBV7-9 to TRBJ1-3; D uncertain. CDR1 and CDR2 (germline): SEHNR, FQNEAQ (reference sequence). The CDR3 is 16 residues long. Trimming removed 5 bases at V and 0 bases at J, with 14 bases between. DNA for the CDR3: TGTGCCAGCAGCCCATACCGAGACATCTCTGGAAACACCATATATTTT. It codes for CASSPYRDISGNTIYF. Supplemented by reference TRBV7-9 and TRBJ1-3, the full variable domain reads DTGVSQNPRHKITKRGQNVTFRCDPISEHNRLYWYRQTLGQGPEFLTYFQNEAQLEKSRLLSDRFSAERPKGSFSTLEIQRTEQGDSAMYLCASSPYRDISGNTIYFGEGSWLTVV.

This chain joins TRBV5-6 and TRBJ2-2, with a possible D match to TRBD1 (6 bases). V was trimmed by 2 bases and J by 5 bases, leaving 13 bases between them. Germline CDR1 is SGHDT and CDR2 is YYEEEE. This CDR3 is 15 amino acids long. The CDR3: CASSFLWGQTGELFF. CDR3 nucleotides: TGTGCCAGCAGCTTTCTCTGGGGGCAGACCGGGGAGCTGTTTTTT.

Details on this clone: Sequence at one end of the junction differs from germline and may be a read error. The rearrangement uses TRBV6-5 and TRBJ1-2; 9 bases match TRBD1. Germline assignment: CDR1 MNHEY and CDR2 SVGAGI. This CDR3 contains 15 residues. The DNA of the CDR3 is TGTGCCAGCAGTTCCCCCGGACTGACAGGGGGTTCCCCTACATTC. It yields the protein CASSSPGLTGGSPTF.

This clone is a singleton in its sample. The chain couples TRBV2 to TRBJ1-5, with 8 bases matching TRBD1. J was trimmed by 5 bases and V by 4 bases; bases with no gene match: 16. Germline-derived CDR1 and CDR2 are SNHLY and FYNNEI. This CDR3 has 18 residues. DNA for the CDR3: TGTGCCAGCAGTGCCCTACCTCAGCAGGGGGCTCTGCATCAGCCCCAGCATTTT. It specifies CASSALPQQGALHQPQHF.

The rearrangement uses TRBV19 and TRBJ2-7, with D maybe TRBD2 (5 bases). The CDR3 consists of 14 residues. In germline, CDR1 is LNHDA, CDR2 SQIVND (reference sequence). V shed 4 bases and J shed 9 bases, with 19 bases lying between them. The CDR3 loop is CASSRRADAPVQYF. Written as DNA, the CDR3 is TGTGCCAGTAGTAGGCGGGCAGACGCCCCGGTGCAGTACTTC.

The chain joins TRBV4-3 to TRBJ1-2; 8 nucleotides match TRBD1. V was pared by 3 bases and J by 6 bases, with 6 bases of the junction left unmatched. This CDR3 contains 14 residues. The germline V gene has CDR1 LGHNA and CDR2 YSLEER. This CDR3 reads CASSQRTGGHGYTF. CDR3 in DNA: TGCGCCAGCAGCCAGAGAACAGGGGGGCATGGCTACACCTTC.

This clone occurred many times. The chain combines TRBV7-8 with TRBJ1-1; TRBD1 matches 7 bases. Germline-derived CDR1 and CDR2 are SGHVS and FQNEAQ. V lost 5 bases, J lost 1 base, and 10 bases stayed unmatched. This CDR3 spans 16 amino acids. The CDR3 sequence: CASSPMRGPGNTEAFF. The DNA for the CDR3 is TGTGCCAGCAGCCCTATGAGGGGGCCGGGGAACACTGAAGCTTTCTTT.

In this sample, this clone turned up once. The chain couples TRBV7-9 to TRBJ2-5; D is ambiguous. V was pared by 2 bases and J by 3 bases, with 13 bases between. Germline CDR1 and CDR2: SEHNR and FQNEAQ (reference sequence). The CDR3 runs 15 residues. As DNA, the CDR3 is TGTGCCAGCAGCTTAAGAGTCGGTCGGGAAGAGACCCAGTACTTC. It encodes CASSLRVGREETQYF.

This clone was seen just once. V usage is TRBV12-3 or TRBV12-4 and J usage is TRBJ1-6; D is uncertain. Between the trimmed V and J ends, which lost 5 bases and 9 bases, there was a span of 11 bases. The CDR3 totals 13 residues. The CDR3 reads CASSLGSGSPLHF. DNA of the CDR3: TGTGCCAGCAGTCTTGGATCGGGTTCACCCCTCCACTTT.